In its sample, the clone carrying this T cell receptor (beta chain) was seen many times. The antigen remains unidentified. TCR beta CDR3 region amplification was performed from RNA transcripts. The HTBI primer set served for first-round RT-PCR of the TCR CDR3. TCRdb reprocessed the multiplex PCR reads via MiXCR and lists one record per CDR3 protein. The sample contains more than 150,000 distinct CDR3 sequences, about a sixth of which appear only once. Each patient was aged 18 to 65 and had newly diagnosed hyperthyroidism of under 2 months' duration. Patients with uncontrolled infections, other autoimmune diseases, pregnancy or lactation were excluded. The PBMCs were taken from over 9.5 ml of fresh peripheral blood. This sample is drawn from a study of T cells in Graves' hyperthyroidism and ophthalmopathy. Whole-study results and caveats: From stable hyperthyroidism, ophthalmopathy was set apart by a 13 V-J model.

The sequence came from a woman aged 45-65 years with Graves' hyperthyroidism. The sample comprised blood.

CDR3: CASSLEAVYGYTF. CDR3 DNA: TGCGCCAGCAGCTTGGAGGCAGTCTATGGCTACACCTTC. This chain connects TRBV5-1 to TRBJ1-2; D ambiguous. Germline assignment: CDR1 SGHRS and CDR2 YFSETQ. Trimming removed 0 bases at V and 4 bases at J, with 7 bases between. The CDR3 length is 13 residues. Combining the CDR3 with reference TRBV5-1 and TRBJ1-2 gives the whole variable domain KAGVTQTPRYLIKTRGQQVTLSCSPISGHRSVSWYQQTPGQGLQFLFEYFSETQRNKGNFPGRFSGRQFSNSRSEMNVSTLELGDSALYLCASSLEAVYGYTFGSGTRLTVV.